Listed here is a single T cell receptor beta chain. Its antigen is still unknown. The data stem from a study of a mutant IDH1 vaccine in newly diagnosed glioma. Time point described: week 23, last vaccination. What each vaccine dose contained was 300 ug of mutant IDH1 20-mer peptide, accompanied by topical imiquimod. Repertoires were generated with immunoSEQ multiplex PCR, while TCRdb's copy carries only in-frame clones and drops some. The sample has about 44,000 clones, about 91% seen once. CDR1 and CDR2 from the germline V gene are MGHDK and SYGVNS. This CDR3 comprises 13 residues. Trimming removed 0 bases at V and 11 bases at J, with 8 bases between.

This sequence was found in a man in his fifties or sixties with glioma. The input for sequencing was PBMCs, taken from a glioma patient whose treatment included an IDH1 peptide vaccine. The chain carries TRBV25-1 and TRBJ1-6; no reliable D call. CDR3 loop: CASSEYRHTPLHF. In DNA form, the CDR3 reads TGTGCCAGCAGTGAATATAGACATACACCCCTCCACTTT.